Below are 22 T cell receptor beta chains sequenced from a single sample in a study of T cell responses to AZD1222 COVID-19 vaccine. Profiled with immunoSEQ multiplex PCR; TCRdb holds only in-frame clones, not every one. The table lists approximately 220,000 clones, 85% to 95% of them singletons, with about 1% in the top ten. The input for sequencing was peripheral blood, taken on day 0 of MenACWY control vaccination. These receptor sequences come from an adult in good health.

The V gene is TRBV28, the J gene TRBJ2-2, with TRBD2 as a possible D gene (5 bases). The CDR3 covers 14 residues. CDR1 is MDHEN, CDR2 SYDVKM, per germline. Trimming took 2 bases from V and 4 from J, leaving 8 bases between them. CDR3 DNA sequence: TGTGCCAGCAGTTTAGCAGGACTCACCGGGGAGCTGTTTTTT. Translating gives CASSLAGLTGELFF.

This sequence joins TRBV7-3 and TRBJ1-1, with 8 nucleotides matching TRBD1. The CDR3 extends over 14 amino acids. Per the germline V gene, CDR1 is SGHTA and CDR2 is FQGTGA. Germline trimming cut 4 bases from V and 7 bases from J; bases unmatched to any gene: 8. CDR3 DNA sequence: TGTGCCAGCAGCTCGGGACAGGCCCTAATTGAAGCTTTCTTT. This encodes CASSSGQALIEAFF.

The rearrangement uses TRBV18 and TRBJ1-6; D remains unclear. CDR1 is KGHSH and CDR2 is LQKENI in the germline V gene. The CDR3 totals 15 residues. Trimming removed 3 bases at V and 4 bases at J, with 10 bases between. The CDR3 sequence: CASSPSLGYNSPLHF. In DNA, the CDR3 is TGTGCCAGCTCACCCTCATTGGGTTATAATTCACCCCTCCACTTT.

This clone turned up a few times. The V gene is TRBV2, the J gene TRBJ2-6; no firm D call. The CDR3 extends over 15 amino acids. Trimming shortened V by 2 bases and J by 0 bases, and 5 bases separated the two germline ends. CDR1 is SNHLY and CDR2 is FYNNEI in the germline V gene. The CDR3: CASSEFSSGANVLTF. CDR3 DNA: TGTGCCAGCAGTGAATTTTCCTCTGGGGCCAACGTCCTGACTTTC.

The chain links TRBV6-6 to TRBJ1-2, with D possibly TRBD1 on 6 matching bases. V lost 8 bases, J lost 10 bases, and 23 bases lay in between. This CDR3 contains 14 residues. The germline CDR1 and CDR2 sequences are MNHNY and SVGAGI (reference sequence). In DNA form, the CDR3 reads TGTGCCAGCTTAGGTCAAGACAGGCCGCAGGACTACACCTTC. Translating gives CASLGQDRPQDYTF.

This clone was observed a handful of times. The rearrangement links TRBV28 to TRBJ1-4; D is unresolved. This CDR3 is 15 amino acids long. V lost 3 bases to trimming and J lost 8 bases, with 16 bases between them. Germline V gives CDR1 MDHEN, CDR2 SYDVKM. In DNA form, the CDR3 reads TGTGCCAGCAGTTTCAACTACTTGACGGGGGAAAAACTGTTTTTT. Its translation is CASSFNYLTGEKLFF.

This clone was detected only a few times. This chain uses TRBV7-6 with TRBJ1-6, with D uncertain. Trimming cost V 4 bases and J 7 bases, with 8 bases left between them. This CDR3 spans 13 amino acids. Germline V gene sequence: CDR1 SGHVS, CDR2 FNYEAQ. This chain's CDR3 is CASSSDENSPLHF. The CDR3, as DNA: TGTGCCAGCAGCTCCGATGAAAATTCACCCCTCCACTTT.

V is TRBV2 and J is TRBJ2-1, with TRBD1 as a possible D gene (6 bases). The CDR3 runs to 13 residues. Deletions cut 7 bases from V and 7 bases from J, with 14 bases between. CDR1 is SNHLY, CDR2 FYNNEI, per germline. The CDR3 bases are TGTGCCAGCAAAGAGACAGGTAGAAATGAGCAGTTCTTC. Its translation is CASKETGRNEQFF.

This CDR3 reads CASSLDVGGAREKLFF. CDR3 bases: TGTGCCAGCAGCTTAGATGTTGGTGGGGCACGTGAAAAACTGTTTTTT. The V gene is TRBV11-2, the J gene TRBJ1-4, with TRBD1 as a possible D gene (5 bases). The germline V gene has CDR1 SGHAT and CDR2 FQNNGV. The V end was cut by 0 bases, the J end by 7 bases, with 15 bases between. The CDR3 is made up of 16 amino acids.

The chain joins TRBV29-1 to TRBJ1-1; 7 bases line up with TRBD1. This CDR3 has 13 amino acids. Unmatched junction bases numbered 5, after V lost 7 bases and J lost 0 bases. Germline CDR1 is SQVTM and CDR2 is ANQGSEA. CDR3 loop: CSAGQDMNTEAFF. CDR3 nucleotides: TGCAGCGCTGGACAGGACATGAACACTGAAGCTTTCTTT.

The chain joins TRBV3-1 (or the pseudogene TRBV3-2) to TRBJ2-7; 13 bases align to TRBD2. Trimming at V came to 6 bases and at J to 5 bases, leaving 7 bases not matched to a gene. Germline assignment: CDR1 LGHDT and CDR2 YNNKEL (reference sequence). The CDR3 spans 15 residues. The CDR3, as DNA: TGTGCCAGCAGGCGTACTAGCGGGGGGGCGGACGAGCAGTACTTC. As protein: CASRRTSGGADEQYF.

This clone occurred once. As DNA, the CDR3 is TGTGCCAGCTCATCGAGACAGGCGCGTAATGAAAAACTGTTTTTT. The encoded protein is CASSSRQARNEKLFF. The chain uses TRBV18 and TRBJ1-4, with D maybe TRBD1 (6 bases). V lost 5 bases, J lost 4 bases, and 14 bases lay in between. Germline V gene lookup returns CDR1 KGHSH and CDR2 LQKENI. The CDR3 length is 15 residues.

To note about this clone: Distinct nucleotide sequences in the sample also encode this CDR3. The CDR3 region has the DNA TGTGCCAGCAGTTACTCGAGCGGAAGGAACACTGAAGCTTTCTTT. Protein sequence: CASSYSSGRNTEAFF. V usage is TRBV6-5 and J usage is TRBJ1-1; D is uncertain. CDR1 and CDR2 (germline): MNHEY, SVGAGI. The CDR3 length is 15 residues. V lost 0 bases, J lost 1 base, and 9 bases lay in between.

The gene calls are TRBV3-1 (or the pseudogene TRBV3-2) and TRBJ2-1; 8 bases agree with TRBD2. Germline assignment: CDR1 LGHDT and CDR2 YNNKEL (reference sequence). V lost 4 bases and J lost 0; bases outside the gene matches: 8. The CDR3 has 17 residues. The DNA for the CDR3 is TGTGCCAGCAGCCTCAGGTCGGGGGGGAGCTCCTACAATGAGCAGTTCTTC. Translating it yields CASSLRSGGSSYNEQFF.

The chain links TRBV2 to TRBJ2-1, with 11 positions matching TRBD2. Per the germline V gene, CDR1 is SNHLY and CDR2 is FYNNEI. The CDR3 loop spans 16 amino acids. Trimming cost V 6 bases and J 1 base; bases outside gene matches: 5. The chain's CDR3 is CASRGRTSGSYNEQFF. The CDR3 coding sequence is TGTGCCAGCAGGGGAAGGACTAGCGGGTCCTACAATGAGCAGTTCTTC.

The V call is TRBV30, the J call TRBJ1-2, with no clear D. The CDR3 extends over 11 amino acids. Germline assignment: CDR1 GTSNPN and CDR2 SVGIG (reference sequence). The V gene lost 4 bases and the J gene lost 3 bases, with 6 bases spanning the gap. The CDR3 reads CAWKYDYGYTF. Written as DNA, the CDR3 is TGTGCCTGGAAATACGACTATGGCTACACCTTC.

V usage is TRBV6-5 and J usage is TRBJ1-1; D gene ambiguous. V was cut by 0 bases and J by 0 bases, with 5 bases left in between. The CDR3 loop spans 14 amino acids. Per the germline V gene, CDR1 is MNHEY and CDR2 is SVGAGI. The CDR3 reads CASSYSRVNTEAFF. The DNA of the CDR3 is TGTGCCAGCAGTTACTCAAGAGTGAACACTGAAGCTTTCTTT.

This clone was observed a single time. This chain uses TRBV2 with TRBJ1-2; D gene ambiguous. V was shortened by 3 bases and J by 0 bases, with 5 bases between the two germline ends. CDR1 is SNHLY, CDR2 FYNNEI, per germline. The CDR3 has 13 amino acids. The chain's CDR3 is CASSDEPNYGYTF. CDR3 in DNA: TGTGCCAGCAGTGACGAACCTAACTATGGCTACACCTTC.

The V call is TRBV15, the J call TRBJ1-3, with no clear D. The CDR3 loop spans 15 amino acids. The germline V gene encodes CDR1 LNHNV and CDR2 YYDKDF (reference sequence). Trimming took off 0 bases at V and 4 bases at J, with 10 bases between the two ends. The CDR3 coding sequence is TGTGCCACCAGCAGAGATAAGGACCTCGGAAACACCATATATTTT. As protein: CATSRDKDLGNTIYF.

The rearrangement links TRBV7-9 to TRBJ1-3; the D gene is possibly TRBD1 (5 bases). The CDR3 runs 16 residues. Trimming shortened V by 4 bases and J by 0 bases, and 13 bases separated the two germline ends. Germline CDR1 is SEHNR and CDR2 is FQNEAQ (reference sequence). In DNA, the CDR3 is TGTGCCAGCAGCTCCCGGGACTGGAGCTCTGGAAACACCATATATTTT. Translating it yields CASSSRDWSSGNTIYF. The full variable domain, with the rest looked up from reference TRBV7-9 and TRBJ1-3, is DTGVSQNPRHKITKRGQNVTFRCDPISEHNRLYWYRQTLGQGPEFLTYFQNEAQLEKSRLLSDRFSAERPKGSFSTLEIQRTEQGDSAMYLCASSSRDWSSGNTIYFGEGSWLTVV.

This chain uses TRBV5-1 with TRBJ1-1; perhaps TRBD1 as D (6 bases). This CDR3 is 15 amino acids long. The V gene's germline CDR1 is SGHRS and CDR2 YFSETQ. The V end lost 6 bases, the J end lost 1 base, and 16 bases lay between the germline ends. CDR3 residues: CASTTRGPGNTEAFF. For the CDR3, the DNA is TGCGCCAGCACCACCAGGGGTCCAGGGAACACTGAAGCTTTCTTT.

Only a few counts were recorded for this clone. The J gene is TRBJ1-2, the V gene TRBV4-3; the D gene is possibly TRBD1 (5 bases). Trimming pared 0 bases from V and 0 bases from J, leaving 23 bases between. The germline CDR1 and CDR2 sequences are LGHNA and YSLEER. The CDR3 sequence is 20 residues long. Here the CDR3 reads CASSQDIGGSGRIANYGYTF. For the CDR3, the DNA is TGCGCCAGCAGCCAAGATATCGGGGGTTCGGGGAGGATAGCTAACTATGGCTACACCTTC.